The source of this T cell receptor (beta chain) is a study of shared clonotypes between healthy human individuals. Turning to the study itself: CD4 naive cells filled three plates per donor, CD4 memory three, CD8 naive two and CD8 memory one. Regarding the study as a whole: Some clonotypes were shared by all four sorted-subset donors, while others were not shared. The non-shared ones had lower generation probabilities than the shared ones.

From germline, CDR1 is MGHRA and CDR2 YSYEKL. V was clipped by 8 bases and J by 4 bases; unmatched bases: 4. The CDR3 sequence is 14 residues long. Sequencing used immunoSEQ multiplex PCR; TCRdb keeps in-frame clones, though not all of them. Of some 2.3 million clones detected, 93% appear once; the ten largest clones hold about 0.37%. Details on this clone: The antigen is unknown.

Each of the donors was a healthy adult who was HIV-negative and had not had a recent acute infection or vaccination. Sequenced material: naive CD4+ T cells from PBMCs. The subset here: CD45RA+ positively selected. This chain connects TRBV4-1 to TRBJ2-1, with 11 nucleotides matching TRBD2. The receptor was isolated from a man between 18 and 35 years old in good health. Some clones in this sample may be carry-over from other donors' samples. CDR3 sequence: CASRIAGGYNEQFF. In DNA form, the CDR3 reads TGCGCCAGCCGTATAGCGGGAGGGTACAATGAGCAGTTCTTC.